These 21 T cell receptor beta chains were sequenced from one sample in a study of blood T cell repertoires in COVID-19 (dated by TCRdb to the early 2020s). Receptor amplification or capture employed the immunoSEQ multiplex PCR assay. TCRdb retrieved this table from immuneACCESS and kept in-frame rearrangements only. Not all clones are present; in checked studies, unresolved V genes account for under half, and no reason is known for the remainder. Counted in this sample were fewer than 40,000 clones; roughly 90% of them appeared once. The ten top clones hold about 13% of the sample. The sequenced sample consisted of peripheral blood. Receptors originate from a human donor in a cohort sampled during active COVID-19.

This clone was seen just once. The rearrangement links TRBV7-8 to TRBJ1-2, with TRBD1 as a possible D gene (6 bases). Germline V gene data show CDR1 as SGHVS and CDR2 as FQNEAQ. The CDR3 runs 15 residues. V was shortened by 5 bases and J by 5 bases, with 18 bases between the two germline ends. The CDR3 loop is CASSPRGSPIYGYTF. The CDR3 region has the DNA TGTGCCAGCAGCCCCAGGGGATCCCCTATATATGGCTACACCTTC.

The chain uses TRBV4-1 and TRBJ1-1; the D gene is possibly TRBD1 (5 bases). V shed 2 bases and J shed 4 bases, with 14 bases lying between them. This CDR3 comprises 15 residues. Germline CDR1 is MGHRA and CDR2 is YSYEKL. The CDR3 loop reads CASSQPRAGSTEAFF. The CDR3 region has the DNA TGCGCCAGCAGCCAACCCAGGGCCGGTAGCACTGAAGCTTTCTTT.

This chain uses TRBV7-3 with TRBJ2-1; 8 bases align to TRBD2. With V trimmed by 3 bases and J by 3 bases, 7 bases remained unmatched. The CDR3 length is 16 residues. The V gene's germline CDR1 is SGHTA and CDR2 FQGTGA. The CDR3 here is CASSFPQRESYNEQFF. Written as DNA, the CDR3 is TGTGCCAGCAGCTTCCCCCAGCGGGAGAGCTACAATGAGCAGTTCTTC.

Only one count was recorded for this clone. The chain uses TRBV6-2 or TRBV6-3 and TRBJ1-1; D gene ambiguous. Germline V gene data show CDR1 as MNHEY and CDR2 as SVGEGT. There are 17 residues in the CDR3. Deletions cut 3 bases from V and 0 bases from J, with 17 bases between. CDR3 amino acids: CASSYTFGRKMNTEAFF. For the CDR3, the DNA is TGTGCCAGCAGTTATACTTTTGGCAGGAAGATGAACACTGAAGCTTTCTTT.

The rearrangement joins TRBV7-2 to TRBJ2-7; D is possibly TRBD1 (6 bases). The CDR3 contains 13 residues. The germline V and J ends were trimmed by 1 base and 6 bases, with 10 bases remaining between them. The V gene's germline CDR1 is SGHTA and CDR2 FQGNSA. In DNA form, the CDR3 reads TGTGCCAGCAGCTTAGACAGGGTCGCCGAGCAGTACTTC. Protein sequence: CASSLDRVAEQYF.

This chain joins TRBV5-6 and TRBJ2-7; D is perhaps TRBD1 (6 bases). Trimming pared 0 bases from V and 0 bases from J, leaving 16 bases between. Germline values: CDR1 SGHDT, CDR2 YYEEEE. There are 17 residues in the CDR3. The CDR3 sequence is CASSLGGHGEISYEQYF. CDR3 in DNA: TGTGCCAGCAGCTTGGGGGGGCATGGCGAGATCTCCTACGAGCAGTACTTC.

The chain recombines TRBV7-2 with TRBJ2-3, with 9 bases identical to TRBD2. The CDR3 consists of 16 residues. Losses at the gene ends were 3 bases for V and 0 bases for J; bases not matched to a gene: 4. Germline CDR1 SGHTA, CDR2 FQGNSA. In nucleotides, the CDR3 is TGTGCCAGCAGCTTGACTACTAGCGGGAGCACAGATACGCAGTATTTT. It translates to CASSLTTSGSTDTQYF.

V gene TRBV5-5 combines with J gene TRBJ1-3; D is ambiguous. Germline CDR1 reads SGHKS; CDR2 reads YYEKEE (reference sequence). The V and J ends lost 1 base and 4 bases respectively, with 3 bases between them. The CDR3 consists of 12 residues. The CDR3 bases are TGTGCCAGCAGCTTGCAAGGAAACACCATATATTTT. This translates into CASSLQGNTIYF.

CDR3 residues: CATSREAVLNEKLFF. In DNA form, the CDR3 reads TGTGCCACCAGCAGAGAAGCCGTCCTTAATGAAAAACTGTTTTTT. V gene TRBV15 combines with J gene TRBJ1-4; no definite D call. CDR1 and CDR2 (germline): LNHNV, YYDKDF (reference sequence). The V and J ends lost 0 bases and 4 bases respectively, with 9 bases between them. CDR3 size: 15 residues.

This clone appeared a few times. This chain uses TRBV5-6 with TRBJ2-3; 7 bases are shared with TRBD2. The germline V gene encodes CDR1 SGHDT and CDR2 YYEEEE. CDR3 length equals 17 residues. The trim removed 3 bases at V and 0 bases at J, leaving 10 bases unmatched. In DNA, the CDR3 is TGTGCCAGCAGCTGGACACCCGGGACTACGAGCACAGATACGCAGTATTTT. It yields the protein CASSWTPGTTSTDTQYF.

This chain joins TRBV2 and TRBJ2-3; TRBD2 matches 10 bases. V dropped 6 bases and J dropped 3; count of bases not matched to a gene: 6. Per the germline V gene, CDR1 is SNHLY and CDR2 is FYNNEI. CDR3 length equals 15 residues. Here the CDR3 DNA reads TGTGCCAGCAGATTAGCGGGAGGAGGGACAGATACGCAGTATTTT. Its protein product is CASRLAGGGTDTQYF.

The chain uses TRBV15 and TRBJ1-4; no clear D. The V end was cut by 0 bases, the J end by 0 bases, with 8 bases between. In germline, CDR1 is LNHNV, CDR2 YYDKDF (reference sequence). There are 16 residues in the CDR3. The CDR3 nucleotides are TGTGCCACCAGCAGAGATAGAGAGGCAACTAATGAAAAACTGTTTTTT. It specifies CATSRDREATNEKLFF. The full variable domain, rest sourced from reference TRBV15 and TRBJ1-4, is DAMVIQNPRYQVTQFGKPVTLSCSQTLNHNVMYWYQQKSSQAPKLLFHYYDKDFNNEADTPDNFQSRRPNTSFCFLDIRSPGLGDTAMYLCATSRDREATNEKLFFGSGTQLSVL.

V gene TRBV7-2 combines with J gene TRBJ2-7, with a weak D call TRBD2 (7 bases). The CDR3 spans 14 residues. The V gene lost 5 bases and the J gene lost 5 bases, with 16 bases spanning the gap. Germline loops: CDR1 SGHTA, CDR2 FQGNSA. CDR3 sequence reads: CASSRQSGGHEQYF. CDR3 DNA: TGTGCCAGCAGCCGCCAGTCGGGGGGCCACGAGCAGTACTTC.

This clone has a single count. The chain recombines TRBV15 with TRBJ2-5, with D possibly matching TRBD2 (5 bases). CDR3 length: 17 amino acids. V was trimmed by 0 bases and J by 5 bases, leaving 19 bases between them. Looked up from germline, CDR1 is LNHNV and CDR2 is YYDKDF (reference sequence). The CDR3 bases are TGTGCCACCAGCAGAGATGGCCAGAGCTCTAGGAGGGAGACCCAGTACTTC. It specifies CATSRDGQSSRRETQYF. The whole variable domain, filled in from reference TRBV15 and TRBJ2-5, reads DAMVIQNPRYQVTQFGKPVTLSCSQTLNHNVMYWYQQKSSQAPKLLFHYYDKDFNNEADTPDNFQSRRPNTSFCFLDIRSPGLGDTAMYLCATSRDGQSSRRETQYFGPGTRLLVL.

Points on this clone: The same CDR3 also results from other DNA sequences found in this sample. The chain links TRBV4-1 to TRBJ1-3; 8 bases match TRBD1. CDR1 and CDR2 from the germline V gene are MGHRA and YSYEKL. The V gene end was trimmed by 1 base and the J gene end by 1 base; junction bases not matched to a gene: 9. The CDR3 has 18 amino acids. CDR3 region: CASSQVAQGALSGNTIYF. The DNA of the CDR3 is TGCGCCAGCAGCCAAGTCGCCCAGGGGGCCTTGTCTGGAAACACCATATATTTT.

The rearrangement joins TRBV11-2 to TRBJ2-1; maybe TRBD2 (6 bases). CDR3 length equals 16 residues. Germline V gene sequence: CDR1 SGHAT, CDR2 FQNNGV. V gave up 0 bases and J gave up 12 bases, with 21 bases separating them. The CDR3 spells CASSLDIGSFAPSQFF. The CDR3 coding sequence is TGTGCCAGCAGCTTAGATATCGGGAGTTTTGCTCCCTCGCAGTTCTTC.

The chain has TRBV27 and TRBJ2-1; TRBD1 matches at 8 bases. Unmatched junction bases numbered 13, after V lost 5 bases and J lost 10 bases. Looked up from germline, CDR1 is MNHEY and CDR2 is SMNVEV (reference sequence). CDR3 length: 15 amino acids. CDR3 residues: CASSHSPQGAREQFF. Written as DNA, the CDR3 is TGTGCCAGCAGTCACTCCCCCCAGGGGGCGAGGGAGCAGTTCTTC.

This chain uses TRBV11-2 with TRBJ2-1; D is possibly TRBD2 (6 bases). Germline loops: CDR1 SGHAT, CDR2 FQNNGV. There are 14 residues in the CDR3. Trimming cost V 1 base and J 3 bases, with 7 bases left between them. CDR3 nucleotide sequence: TGTGCCAGCAGCTTAGTGGGGGGCTACAATGAGCAGTTCTTC. Protein product: CASSLVGGYNEQFF.

In nucleotides, the CDR3 is TGTGCCAGCAGCCAAGGATGGGGGGAGGGTGAAAAACTGTTTTTT. Translating gives CASSQGWGEGEKLFF. The chain links TRBV3-1 (or the pseudogene TRBV3-2) to TRBJ1-4; D is perhaps TRBD1 (5 bases). The CDR3 consists of 15 residues. The germline CDR1 and CDR2 sequences are LGHDT and YNNKEL (reference sequence). Trimming shortened V by 1 base and J by 7 bases, and 13 bases separated the two germline ends.

The chain joins TRBV19 to TRBJ2-3; 7 nucleotides align to TRBD1. The germline V gene has CDR1 LNHDA and CDR2 SQIVND (reference sequence). The CDR3 loop spans 14 amino acids. J was trimmed by 0 bases and V by 5 bases; bases with no gene match: 2. Here the CDR3 DNA reads TGTGCCAGTAGTGTGGACAGGAGCACAGATACGCAGTATTTT. Its translation: CASSVDRSTDTQYF. Full variable domain (rest looked up from reference TRBV19 and TRBJ2-3): DGGITQSPKYLFRKEGQNVTLSCEQNLNHDAMYWYRQDPGQGLRLIYYSQIVNDFQKGDIAEGYSVSREKKESFPLTVTSAQKNPTAFYLCASSVDRSTDTQYFGPGTRLTVL.

This clone appeared a single time. The chain recombines TRBV27 with TRBJ2-2; TRBD1 aligns across 7 bases. This CDR3 spans 15 amino acids. V was clipped by 5 bases and J by 6 bases; unmatched bases: 9. Looked up from germline, CDR1 is MNHEY and CDR2 is SMNVEV (reference sequence). The CDR3 DNA follows: TGTGCCAGCAGTGGGGTGACAGGGAGTCCCGGGGAGCTGTTTTTT. It codes for CASSGVTGSPGELFF.